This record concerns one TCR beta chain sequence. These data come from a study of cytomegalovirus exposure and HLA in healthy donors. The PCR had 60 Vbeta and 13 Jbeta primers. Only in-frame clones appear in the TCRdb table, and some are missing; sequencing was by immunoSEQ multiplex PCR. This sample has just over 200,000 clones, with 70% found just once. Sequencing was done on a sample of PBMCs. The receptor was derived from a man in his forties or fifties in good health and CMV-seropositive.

CDR3 nucleotide sequence: TGTGCCAGTAGTACAGGACAGGGACTCAACGAGCAGTACTTC. Protein sequence: CASSTGQGLNEQYF. The rearrangement uses TRBV19 and TRBJ2-5; 8 bases map to TRBD1. TRBJ2-7 explains the end of the DNA better; the J call may be wrong. The germline CDR1 and CDR2 sequences are LNHDA and SQIVND (reference sequence). The CDR3 loop spans 14 amino acids.